Listed here is a single T cell receptor beta chain. The CDR3 is made up of 17 amino acids. CDR1 and CDR2 (germline): SGHRS, YFSETQ. Trimming removed 2 bases from V and 5 bases from J; junction bases left unmatched: 15. Using its own MiXCR run on the 5' RACE reads, TCRdb lists one record per CDR3 protein. The profile shows 45,000 or so distinct CDR3 sequences, roughly a tenth of them singletons. The sample is drawn from a study of early T cells in non-severe SARS-CoV-2 infection. Whole-study context: Chains stayed unpaired after sequencing of bulk RNA from unsorted whole blood.

Sequencing was carried out using whole blood. The chain combines TRBV5-1 with TRBJ2-7, with 8 bases matching TRBD1. This TCR was sampled from an adult who was a healthcare worker with PCR-confirmed SARS-CoV-2 infection or an uninfected control (not recorded which). This CDR3 reads CASSFRSGRTGGNEQYF. Written as DNA, the CDR3 is TGCGCCAGCAGCTTTAGGTCAGGTCGAACAGGGGGAAACGAGCAGTACTTC.